This TCR beta chain was captured in a study of T cell responses to AZD1222 COVID-19 vaccine. Study findings and constraints: Only a handful of AZD1222 recipients, several in all, had baseline seropositivity. Repertoires were obtained solely post-peak T cell response. Close to half of all spike-specific TCRs reportedly target regions of the variants that are unmutated. Donors skewed white British and female; clonal diversity was possibly underestimated.

As regards this clone: Its specificity is unknown.

Per germline, CDR1 LGHNA and CDR2 YNFKEQ. V lost 0 bases and J lost 0, with 16 bases in between. The CDR3 consists of 18 residues. Assay: immunoSEQ multiplex PCR; the TCRdb copy retains only in-frame clones and omits some. Here the sample spans approximately 110,000 clones, approximately 87% being singletons. The chain joins TRBV4-2 to TRBJ2-3, with D tentatively TRBD2 (5 bases). This receptor was taken from an adult in good health. The sequences come from peripheral blood, collected on day 0 of AZD1222 vaccination. The CDR3 region is CASSQDRRRGTSTDTQYF. In nucleotides, the CDR3 is TGTGCCAGCAGCCAAGATCGGAGACGGGGTACTAGCACAGATACGCAGTATTTT.